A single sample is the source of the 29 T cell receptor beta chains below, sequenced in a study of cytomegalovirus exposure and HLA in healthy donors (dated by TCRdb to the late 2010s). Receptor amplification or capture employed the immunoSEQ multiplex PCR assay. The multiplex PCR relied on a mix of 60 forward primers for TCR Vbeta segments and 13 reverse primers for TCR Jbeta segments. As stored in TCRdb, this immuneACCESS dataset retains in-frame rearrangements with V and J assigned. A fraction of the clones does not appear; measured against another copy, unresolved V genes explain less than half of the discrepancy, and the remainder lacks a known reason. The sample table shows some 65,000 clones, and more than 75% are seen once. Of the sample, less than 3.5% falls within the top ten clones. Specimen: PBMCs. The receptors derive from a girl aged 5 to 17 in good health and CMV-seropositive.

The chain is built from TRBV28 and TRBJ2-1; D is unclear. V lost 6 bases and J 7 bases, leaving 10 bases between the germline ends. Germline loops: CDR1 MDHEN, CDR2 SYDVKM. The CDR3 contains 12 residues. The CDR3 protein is CASRSQANEQFF. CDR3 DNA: TGTGCCAGCAGATCCCAGGCGAATGAGCAGTTCTTC. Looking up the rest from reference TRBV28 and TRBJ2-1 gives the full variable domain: DVKVTQSSRYLVKRTGEKVFLECVQDMDHENMFWYRQDPGLGLRLIYFSYDVKMKEKGDIPEGYSVSREKKERFSLILESASTNQTSMYLCASRSQANEQFFGPGTRLTVL.

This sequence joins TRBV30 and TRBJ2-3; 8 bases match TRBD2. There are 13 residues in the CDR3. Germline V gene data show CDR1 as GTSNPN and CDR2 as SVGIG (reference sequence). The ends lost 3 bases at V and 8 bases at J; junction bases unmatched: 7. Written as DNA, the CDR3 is TGTGCCTGGAGACTAGCGGCAAGCAGTACGCAGTATTTT. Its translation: CAWRLAASSTQYF.

In DNA, the CDR3 is TGCGCCAGCAGCCAAGATGCAGGGGGCCGTGATGAGCAGTTCTTC. Its translation is CASSQDAGGRDEQFF. The rearrangement joins TRBV4-3 to TRBJ2-1, with 8 bases that match TRBD1. Germline CDR1 and CDR2: LGHNA and YSLEER. The CDR3 is 15 residues long. V lost 0 bases, J lost 8 bases, and 6 bases stayed unmatched.

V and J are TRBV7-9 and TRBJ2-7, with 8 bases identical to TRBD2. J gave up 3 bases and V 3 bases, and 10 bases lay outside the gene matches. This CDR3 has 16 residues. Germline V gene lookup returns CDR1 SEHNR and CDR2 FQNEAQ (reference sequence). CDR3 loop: CASSFVPGTSDYEQYF. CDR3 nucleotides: TGTGCCAGCAGCTTTGTCCCCGGGACTAGTGACTACGAGCAGTACTTC.

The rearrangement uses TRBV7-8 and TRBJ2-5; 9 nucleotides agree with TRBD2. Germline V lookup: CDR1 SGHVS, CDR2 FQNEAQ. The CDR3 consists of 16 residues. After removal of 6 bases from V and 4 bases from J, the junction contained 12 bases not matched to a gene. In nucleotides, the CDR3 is TGTGCCAGCAGACGAGGGGGACTAGCTGACGGAGAGACCCAGTACTTC. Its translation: CASRRGGLADGETQYF.

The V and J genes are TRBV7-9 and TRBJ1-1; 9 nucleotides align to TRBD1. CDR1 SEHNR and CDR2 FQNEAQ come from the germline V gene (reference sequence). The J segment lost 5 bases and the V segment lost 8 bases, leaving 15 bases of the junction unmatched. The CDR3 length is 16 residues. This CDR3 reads CASLGSGDRVGTEAFF. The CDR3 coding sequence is TGTGCCAGCCTGGGAAGCGGGGACAGGGTAGGAACTGAAGCTTTCTTT.

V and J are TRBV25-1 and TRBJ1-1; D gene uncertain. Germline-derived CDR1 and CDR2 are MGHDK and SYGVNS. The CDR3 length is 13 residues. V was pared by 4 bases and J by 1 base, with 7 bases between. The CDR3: CASSAQSNTEAFF. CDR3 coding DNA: TGTGCCAGCAGTGCCCAGTCGAACACTGAAGCTTTCTTT.

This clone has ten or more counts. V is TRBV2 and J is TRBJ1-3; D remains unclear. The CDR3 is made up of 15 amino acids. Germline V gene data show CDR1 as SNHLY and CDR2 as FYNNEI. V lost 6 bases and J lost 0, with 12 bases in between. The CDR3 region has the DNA TGTGCCAGCAGGTCGGGAGTCTTCTCTGGAAACACCATATATTTT. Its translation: CASRSGVFSGNTIYF.

The CDR3 DNA reads TGCGCCAGCAGCCAAGATCCAGGACAGGGAAGGCCAGATACGCAGTATTTT. Translated, it gives CASSQDPGQGRPDTQYF. The V call is TRBV4-1, the J call TRBJ2-3; 8 nucleotides agree with TRBD1. CDR1 is MGHRA and CDR2 is YSYEKL in the germline V gene. The junction had 9 bases not matched to a gene; V was cut back by 0 bases and J by 4 bases. The CDR3 is 17 amino acids.

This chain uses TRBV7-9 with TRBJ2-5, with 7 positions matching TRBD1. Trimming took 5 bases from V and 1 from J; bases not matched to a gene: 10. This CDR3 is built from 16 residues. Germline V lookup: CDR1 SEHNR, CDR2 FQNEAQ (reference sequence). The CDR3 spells CASSPPRRDSQETQYF. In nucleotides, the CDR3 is TGTGCCAGCAGCCCCCCCCGCCGGGACAGCCAAGAGACCCAGTACTTC.

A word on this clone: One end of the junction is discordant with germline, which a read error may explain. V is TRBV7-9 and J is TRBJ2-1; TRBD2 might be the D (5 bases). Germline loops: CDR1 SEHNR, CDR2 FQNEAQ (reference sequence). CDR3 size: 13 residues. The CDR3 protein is CSSSSLDQHEQFF. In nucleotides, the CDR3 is TGTTCCAGCAGCTCACTAGATCAGCATGAGCAGTTCTTC.

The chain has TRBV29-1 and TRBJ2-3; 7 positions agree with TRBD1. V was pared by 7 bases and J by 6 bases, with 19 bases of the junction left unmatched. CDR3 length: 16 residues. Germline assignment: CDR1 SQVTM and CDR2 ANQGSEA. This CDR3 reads CSAEGHRDSGPDTQYF. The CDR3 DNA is TGCAGCGCCGAGGGTCACCGGGACAGCGGCCCTGATACGCAGTATTTT.

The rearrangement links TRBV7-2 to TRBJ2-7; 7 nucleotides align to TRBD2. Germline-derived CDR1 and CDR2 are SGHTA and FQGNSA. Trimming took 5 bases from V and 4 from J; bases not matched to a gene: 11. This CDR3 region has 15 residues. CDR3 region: CASSPQEGGPYEQYF. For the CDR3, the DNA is TGTGCCAGCAGCCCTCAGGAGGGAGGGCCGTACGAGCAGTACTTC.

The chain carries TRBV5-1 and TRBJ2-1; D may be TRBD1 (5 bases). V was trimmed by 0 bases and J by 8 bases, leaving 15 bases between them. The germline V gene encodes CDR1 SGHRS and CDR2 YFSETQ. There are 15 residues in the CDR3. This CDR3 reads CASSLVVQGPDEQFF. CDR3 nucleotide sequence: TGCGCCAGCAGCTTGGTGGTTCAGGGTCCGGATGAGCAGTTCTTC.

This chain's CDR3 is CASSPADEQFF. CDR3 sequence (DNA): TGTGCCAGCAGCCCGGCGGATGAGCAGTTCTTC. The rearrangement joins TRBV28 to TRBJ2-1; D is ambiguous. Germline V gives CDR1 MDHEN, CDR2 SYDVKM. The V and J ends lost 6 bases and 8 bases respectively, with 8 bases between them. The CDR3 runs 11 residues.

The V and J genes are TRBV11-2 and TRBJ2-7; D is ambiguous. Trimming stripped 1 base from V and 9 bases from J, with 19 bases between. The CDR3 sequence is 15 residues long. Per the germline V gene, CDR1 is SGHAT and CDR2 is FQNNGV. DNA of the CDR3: TGTGCCAGCAGCTTAGTCCGGAATCCCCCCCGGGTGCAGTACTTC. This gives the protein CASSLVRNPPRVQYF.

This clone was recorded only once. In DNA form, the CDR3 reads TGTGCCTGGAGCGAGCCCTACGAGCAGTACTTC. Amino acids: CAWSEPYEQYF. The chain has TRBV30 and TRBJ2-7; D gene ambiguous. This CDR3 has 11 residues. Trimming stripped 3 bases from V and 2 bases from J, with 5 bases between. Germline V gene data show CDR1 as GTSNPN and CDR2 as SVGIG (reference sequence).

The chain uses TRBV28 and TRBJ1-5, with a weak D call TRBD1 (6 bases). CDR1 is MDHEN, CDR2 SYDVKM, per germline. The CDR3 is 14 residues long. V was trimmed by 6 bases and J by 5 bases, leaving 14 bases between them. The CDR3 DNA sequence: TGTGCCAGCAGACCACAGGGAACCCATCAGCCCCAGCATTTT. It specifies CASRPQGTHQPQHF.

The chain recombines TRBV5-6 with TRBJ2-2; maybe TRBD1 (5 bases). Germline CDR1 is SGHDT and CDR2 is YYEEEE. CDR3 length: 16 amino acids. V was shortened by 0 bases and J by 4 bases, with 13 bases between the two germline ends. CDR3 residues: CASSLAQGSITGELFF. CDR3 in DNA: TGTGCCAGCAGCTTGGCGCAGGGTTCCATCACCGGGGAGCTGTTTTTT.

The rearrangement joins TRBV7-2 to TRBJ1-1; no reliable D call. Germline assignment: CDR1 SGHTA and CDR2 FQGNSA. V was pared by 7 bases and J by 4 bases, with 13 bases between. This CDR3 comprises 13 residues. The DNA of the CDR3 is TGTGCCAGCAAAATCGGGCGGGGCACTGAAGCTTTCTTT. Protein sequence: CASKIGRGTEAFF.

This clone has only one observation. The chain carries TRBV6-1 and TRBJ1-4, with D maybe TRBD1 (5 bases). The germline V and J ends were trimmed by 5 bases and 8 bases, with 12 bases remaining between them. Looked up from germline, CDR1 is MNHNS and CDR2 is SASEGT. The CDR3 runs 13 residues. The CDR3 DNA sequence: TGTGCCAGCAGTAGGCAGGGTAGAGAAAAACTGTTTTTT. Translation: CASSRQGREKLFF.

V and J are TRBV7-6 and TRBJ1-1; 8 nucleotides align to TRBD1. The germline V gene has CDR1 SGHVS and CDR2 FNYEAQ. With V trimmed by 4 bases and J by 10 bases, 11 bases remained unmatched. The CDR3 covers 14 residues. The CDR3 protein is CASSSVDRARIAFF. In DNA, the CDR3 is TGTGCCAGCAGCTCCGTGGACAGGGCCCGGATAGCTTTCTTT.

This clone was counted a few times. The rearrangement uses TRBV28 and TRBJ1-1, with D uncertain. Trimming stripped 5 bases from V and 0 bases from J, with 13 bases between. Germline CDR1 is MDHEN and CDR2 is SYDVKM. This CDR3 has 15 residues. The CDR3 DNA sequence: TGTGCCAGCAGTATGTACAGCCCAGTGAACACTGAAGCTTTCTTT. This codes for CASSMYSPVNTEAFF. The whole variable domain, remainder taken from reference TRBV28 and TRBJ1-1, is DVKVTQSSRYLVKRTGEKVFLECVQDMDHENMFWYRQDPGLGLRLIYFSYDVKMKEKGDIPEGYSVSREKKERFSLILESASTNQTSMYLCASSMYSPVNTEAFFGQGTRLTVV.

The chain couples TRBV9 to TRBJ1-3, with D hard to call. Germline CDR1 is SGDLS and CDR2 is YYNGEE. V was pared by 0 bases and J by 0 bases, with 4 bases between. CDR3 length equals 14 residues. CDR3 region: CASSVGPSGNTIYF. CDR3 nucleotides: TGTGCCAGCAGCGTAGGGCCCTCTGGAAACACCATATATTTT.

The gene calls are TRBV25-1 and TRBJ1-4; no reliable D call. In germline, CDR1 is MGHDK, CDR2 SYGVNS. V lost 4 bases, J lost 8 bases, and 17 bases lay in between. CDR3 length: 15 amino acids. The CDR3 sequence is CASSATGLGQEKLFF. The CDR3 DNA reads TGTGCCAGCAGTGCGACGGGGTTGGGTCAGGAAAAACTGTTTTTT.

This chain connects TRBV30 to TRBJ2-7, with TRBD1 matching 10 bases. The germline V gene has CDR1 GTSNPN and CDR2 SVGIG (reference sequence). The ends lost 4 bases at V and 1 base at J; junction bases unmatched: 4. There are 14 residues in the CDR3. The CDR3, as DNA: TGTGCCTGGATGAGACAGGGGGCTTCCTACGAGCAGTACTTC. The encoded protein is CAWMRQGASYEQYF. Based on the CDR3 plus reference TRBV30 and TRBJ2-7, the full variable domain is SQTIHQWPATLVQPVGSPLSLECTVEGTSNPNLYWYRQAAGRGLQLLFYSVGIGQISSEVPQNLSASRPQDRQFILSSKKLLLSDSGFYLCAWMRQGASYEQYFGPGTRLTVT.

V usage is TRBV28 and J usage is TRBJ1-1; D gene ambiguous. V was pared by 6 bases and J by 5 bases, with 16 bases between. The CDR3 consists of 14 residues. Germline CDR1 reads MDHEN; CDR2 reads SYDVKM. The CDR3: CASSTRIVGTEAFF. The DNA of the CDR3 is TGTGCCAGCAGCACGAGAATCGTTGGTACTGAAGCTTTCTTT.

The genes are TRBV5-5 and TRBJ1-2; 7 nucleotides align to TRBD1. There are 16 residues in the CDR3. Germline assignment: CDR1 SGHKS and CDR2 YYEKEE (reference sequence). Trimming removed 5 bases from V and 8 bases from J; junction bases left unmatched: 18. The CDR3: CASRRETGINKRGYTF. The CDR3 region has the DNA TGTGCCAGCAGGAGGGAGACAGGGATAAATAAACGAGGCTACACCTTC.

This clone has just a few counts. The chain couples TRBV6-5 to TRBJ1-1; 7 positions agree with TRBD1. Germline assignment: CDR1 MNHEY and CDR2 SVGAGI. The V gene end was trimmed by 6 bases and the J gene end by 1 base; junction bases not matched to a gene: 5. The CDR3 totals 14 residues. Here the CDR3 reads CASSRTGKNTEAFF. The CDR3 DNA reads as TGTGCCAGCAGCCGGACAGGCAAGAACACTGAAGCTTTCTTT.